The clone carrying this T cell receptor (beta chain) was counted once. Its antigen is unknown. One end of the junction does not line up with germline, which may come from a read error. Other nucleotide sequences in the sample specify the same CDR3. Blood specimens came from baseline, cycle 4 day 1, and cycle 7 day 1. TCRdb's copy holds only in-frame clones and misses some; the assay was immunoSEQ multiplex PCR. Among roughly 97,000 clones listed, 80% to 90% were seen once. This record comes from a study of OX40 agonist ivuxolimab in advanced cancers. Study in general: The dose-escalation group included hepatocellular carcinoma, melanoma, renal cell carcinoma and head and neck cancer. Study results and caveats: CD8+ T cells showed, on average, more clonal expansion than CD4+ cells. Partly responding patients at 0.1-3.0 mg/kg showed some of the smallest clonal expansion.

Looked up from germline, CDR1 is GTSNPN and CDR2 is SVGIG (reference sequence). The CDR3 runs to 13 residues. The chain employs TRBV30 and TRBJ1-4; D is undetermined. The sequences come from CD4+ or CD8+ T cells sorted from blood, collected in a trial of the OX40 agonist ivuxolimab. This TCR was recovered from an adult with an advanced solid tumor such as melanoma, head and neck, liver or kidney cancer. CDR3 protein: CAWSFGDGEKLFF. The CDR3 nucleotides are TGTGCCTGGAGTTTCGGGGATGGCGAAAAATTGTTTTTT.